The 19 T cell receptor beta chains presented below share a single source sample, sequenced in a study of human T cells and chemical hapten exposure. TCRdb re-called the RACE reads with MiXCR, one entry per CDR3 protein. Among about 41,000 distinct CDR3 sequences listed, roughly 4.1% were seen once. Time point of the sample: healthy volunteer bleed at 2 weeks. The starting material, unfractionated whole blood, was used for total RNA extraction. The sample comprised whole blood. The source is a human donor in good health. Some clones in this sample may be carry-over from other donors' samples.

In this sample, this clonotype turned up many times. The J gene is TRBJ2-7, the V gene TRBV18; TRBD2 agrees at 7 bases. CDR3 length equals 14 residues. Trimming removed 3 bases from V and 2 bases from J; junction bases left unmatched: 4. CDR1 is KGHSH and CDR2 is LQKENI in the germline V gene. The CDR3 sequence: CASSPPGGAYEQYF. CDR3 DNA sequence: TGTGCCAGCTCACCCCCGGGAGGAGCCTACGAGCAGTACTTC. The variable domain in full, completed from reference TRBV18 and TRBJ2-7, reads NAGVMQNPRHLVRRRGQEARLRCSPMKGHSHVYWYRQLPEEGLKFMVYLQKENIIDESGMPKERFSAEFPKEGPSILRIQQVVRGDSAAYFCASSPPGGAYEQYFGPGTRLTVT.

This clonotype was detected many times. The chain combines TRBV27 with TRBJ2-7; 9 positions match TRBD1. Germline V gives CDR1 MNHEY, CDR2 SMNVEV (reference sequence). The CDR3 has 12 amino acids. J was trimmed by 12 bases and V by 4 bases; bases with no gene match: 7. CDR3 protein: CASSSRDRAAYF. CDR3 DNA: TGTGCCAGCAGTTCGAGGGACAGGGCGGCGTACTTC.

This rearrangement joins TRBV6-5 to TRBJ1-5; no definite D call. Looked up from germline, CDR1 is MNHEY and CDR2 is SVGAGI. The CDR3 covers 13 residues. V lost 0 bases to trimming and J lost 6 bases, with 6 bases between them. In DNA, the CDR3 is TGTGCCAGCAGTTACTCAAGGGTTCAGCCCCAGCATTTT. This codes for CASSYSRVQPQHF.

The chain joins TRBV9 to TRBJ2-6, with TRBD1 matching 7 bases. CDR1 is SGDLS, CDR2 YYNGEE, per germline. The CDR3 has 15 residues. Trimming cost V 3 bases and J 15 bases; bases outside gene matches: 15. The CDR3 sequence: CASSARQGATQGLTF. The CDR3 DNA follows: TGTGCCAGCAGCGCCCGACAGGGAGCCACCCAGGGCCTGACTTTC.

A few counts support this clonotype. The gene calls are TRBV18 and TRBJ2-7; 10 positions match TRBD1. Germline lookup yields CDR1 KGHSH and CDR2 LQKENI. The CDR3 runs 15 residues. Trimming at V came to 6 bases and at J to 6 bases, leaving 11 bases not matched to a gene. The CDR3 protein is CASSRDRGAVGEQYF. The CDR3 DNA follows: TGTGCCAGCTCCCGGGACAGGGGAGCGGTCGGCGAGCAGTACTTC. The full variable domain, completed using reference TRBV18 and TRBJ2-7, is NAGVMQNPRHLVRRRGQEARLRCSPMKGHSHVYWYRQLPEEGLKFMVYLQKENIIDESGMPKERFSAEFPKEGPSILRIQQVVRGDSAAYFCASSRDRGAVGEQYFGPGTRLTVT.

This clonotype appeared a few times. The chain links TRBV19 to TRBJ2-1; 9 bases are a match to TRBD1. V shed 5 bases and J 3 bases; nucleotides not matched to a gene: 8. The CDR3 totals 16 residues. Germline V gene sequence: CDR1 LNHDA, CDR2 SQIVND (reference sequence). This CDR3 reads CASSLTGGPLYNEQFF. The CDR3 bases are TGTGCCAGTAGTCTCACAGGGGGCCCCCTCTACAATGAGCAGTTCTTC.

This clonotype has ten or more counts. The J gene is TRBJ1-5, the V gene TRBV5-1; unclear D gene. CDR1 and CDR2 from the germline V gene are SGHRS and YFSETQ. This CDR3 is built from 15 residues. The V and J ends lost 5 bases and 4 bases respectively, with 16 bases between them. This CDR3 is CASSPGLGGNQPQHF. Written as DNA, the CDR3 is TGCGCCAGCAGTCCTGGACTGGGAGGGAATCAGCCCCAGCATTTT. Using reference TRBV5-1 and TRBJ1-5 for the parts outside the CDR3, the full variable domain is KAGVTQTPRYLIKTRGQQVTLSCSPISGHRSVSWYQQTPGQGLQFLFEYFSETQRNKGNFPGRFSGRQFSNSRSEMNVSTLELGDSALYLCASSPGLGGNQPQHFGDGTRLSIL.

V gene TRBV20-1 combines with J gene TRBJ2-3; TRBD2 matches 12 bases. Germline CDR1 reads DFQATT; CDR2 reads SNEGSKA (reference sequence). V was clipped by 5 bases and J by 8 bases; unmatched bases: 17. The CDR3 contains 17 residues. The CDR3 protein is CSAPTGGLAGGPGTQYF. In DNA, the CDR3 is TGCAGTGCTCCAACGGGGGGGCTAGCGGGAGGGCCCGGTACGCAGTATTTT.

This clonotype was detected ten times or more. The V and J genes are TRBV20-1 and TRBJ2-3; 8 bases align to TRBD2. Trimming at V came to 3 bases and at J to 1 base, leaving 6 bases not matched to a gene. Germline CDR1 DFQATT, CDR2 SNEGSKA (reference sequence). This CDR3 contains 15 residues. This CDR3 reads CSASAGTRGTDTQYF. CDR3 DNA: TGCAGTGCTAGTGCCGGGACTAGAGGCACAGATACGCAGTATTTT.

This clonotype was counted many times. V is TRBV5-5 and J is TRBJ1-6; D remains unclear. From germline, CDR1 is SGHKS and CDR2 YYEKEE (reference sequence). V lost 0 bases and J lost 8, with 15 bases in between. The CDR3 extends over 16 amino acids. The chain's CDR3 is CASSLAPGRAHSPLHF. As DNA, the CDR3 is TGTGCCAGCAGCTTGGCCCCCGGCAGAGCACATTCACCCCTCCACTTT.

This clonotype came up many times. The chain has TRBV20-1 and TRBJ2-7; 12 nucleotides align to TRBD2. Germline CDR1 reads DFQATT; CDR2 reads SNEGSKA (reference sequence). The CDR3 loop spans 17 amino acids. Trimming cost V 3 bases and J 4 bases; bases outside gene matches: 13. The CDR3 region has the DNA TGCAGTGCTAGCCCGCTCTCCGGGACTAGCGGGCTGTACGAGCAGTACTTC. Amino acids: CSASPLSGTSGLYEQYF.

This clonotype showed up many times. The V gene is TRBV4-1, the J gene TRBJ2-7; D might be TRBD1 (5 bases). V lost 1 base to trimming and J lost 2 bases, with 12 bases between them. The CDR3 consists of 15 residues. The germline V gene encodes CDR1 MGHRA and CDR2 YSYEKL. CDR3: CASSQGGQGTYEQYF. The CDR3 nucleotides are TGCGCCAGCAGCCAAGGTGGGCAGGGAACCTACGAGCAGTACTTC.

This clonotype was detected many times. The chain links TRBV10-2 to TRBJ2-7, with unresolved D. There are 14 residues in the CDR3. Trimming took 5 bases from V and 0 from J, leaving 11 bases between them. Germline-derived CDR1 and CDR2 are WSHSY and SAAADI. The CDR3 region is CASSRTVSSYEQYF. The DNA for the CDR3 is TGCGCCAGCAGTCGGACGGTGAGCTCCTACGAGCAGTACTTC.

V usage is TRBV4-1 and J usage is TRBJ2-7; 7 bases agree with TRBD2. After removal of 3 bases from V and 4 bases from J, the junction contained 3 bases not matched to a gene. The germline gives CDR1 MGHRA, CDR2 YSYEKL. This CDR3 region has 13 residues. In DNA, the CDR3 is TGCGCCAGCAGCCATGGACTAGAGTACGAGCAGTACTTC. It yields the protein CASSHGLEYEQYF.

Ten or more counts support this clonotype. This sequence joins TRBV6-5 and TRBJ2-7; no firm D call. Trimming pared 6 bases from V and 3 bases from J, leaving 9 bases between. The V gene's germline CDR1 is MNHEY and CDR2 SVGAGI. CDR3 length: 12 residues. CDR3 sequence (DNA): TGTGCCAGCAGCCCCGACAACTACGAGCAGTACTTC. This translates into CASSPDNYEQYF.

This clonotype was counted ten times or more. The chain links TRBV28 to TRBJ1-6; TRBD1 aligns across 8 bases. The germline gives CDR1 MDHEN, CDR2 SYDVKM. Losses at the gene ends were 1 base for V and 7 bases for J; bases not matched to a gene: 3. The CDR3 totals 15 residues. CDR3 region: CASSLFRQGNSPLHF. CDR3 DNA sequence: TGTGCCAGCAGTTTATTCCGACAGGGGAATTCACCCCTCCACTTT. Using reference TRBV28 and TRBJ1-6 for the parts outside the CDR3, the full variable domain is DVKVTQSSRYLVKRTGEKVFLECVQDMDHENMFWYRQDPGLGLRLIYFSYDVKMKEKGDIPEGYSVSREKKERFSLILESASTNQTSMYLCASSLFRQGNSPLHFGNGTRLTVT.

This clonotype was recorded many times. At one of its ends the junction is not consistent with the germline gene, which may arise from a read error. The rearrangement uses TRBV27 and TRBJ2-5; 10 bases line up with TRBD2. Germline V gene data show CDR1 as MNHEY and CDR2 as SMNVEV (reference sequence). There are 17 residues in the CDR3. As DNA, the CDR3 is TGTGCCAGCAGATTATGGGGGACTAGCGTGAGCCAAGAGACCCAGTACTTC. Protein: CASRLWGTSVSQETQYF.

This sequence joins TRBV9 and TRBJ1-3; D gene uncertain. The CDR3 runs to 13 residues. Germline V gene sequence: CDR1 SGDLS, CDR2 YYNGEE. The V and J ends lost 8 bases and 1 base respectively, with 10 bases between them. The CDR3 reads CASKSLSGNTIYF. As DNA, the CDR3 is TGTGCCAGTAAAAGCCTTTCTGGAAACACCATATATTTT.

This clonotype was recorded many times. CDR3 nucleotide sequence: TGCGCCAGCAGCCAAGGGCCTAAGGGGGAGGTCCCCTACAATGAGCAGTTCTTC. Residues: CASSQGPKGEVPYNEQFF. The V call is TRBV4-1, the J call TRBJ2-1; D assignment may be TRBD1 or TRBD2 (6 bases each). There are 18 residues in the CDR3. Germline V gene sequence: CDR1 MGHRA, CDR2 YSYEKL. The V gene lost 1 base and the J gene lost 2 bases, with 18 bases spanning the gap.